These T cell receptor beta chains were read from a single sample in a study of early T cells in non-severe SARS-CoV-2 infection. TCRdb analysed the 5' RACE reads with MiXCR anew, one entry per CDR3 protein. The sample carries tens of thousands of distinct CDR3 sequences, over 10% recorded once. Specimen: whole blood, collected at baseline. All receptors come from an adult who was a healthcare worker with PCR-confirmed SARS-CoV-2 infection or an uninfected control (not recorded which). CDR3s include the opening cysteine and the closing phenylalanine or tryptophan. D genes are given only for firm matches. For some rows the clone size is stated as once, few or many, or as a class when expanded; others skip it.

length: 15
J: TRBJ2-3
size: many
V: TRBV7-9
D: TRBD2
DNA: TGTGCCAGCAGCTCCCCTAGCGGGGGGGCAGGTACGCAGTATTTT
CDR3: CASSSPSGGAGTQYF

length: 15
J: TRBJ2-1
size: few
V: TRBV9
D: .
DNA: TGTGCCAGCAGCACCACCCCCAGACAGGCGGGGGAGCAGTTCTTC
CDR3: CASSTTPRQAGEQFF

length: 13
J: TRBJ1-2
size: many
V: TRBV29-1
D: .
DNA: TGCAGCGTTGAAGAGAGGGGGGACTATGGCTACACCTTC
CDR3: CSVEERGDYGYTF

length: 13
J: TRBJ1-3
size: many
V: TRBV14
D: .
DNA: TGTGCCAGCAGCCATGCGGGGGCGAACACCATATATTTT
CDR3: CASSHAGANTIYF

length: 17
J: TRBJ2-2
size: few
V: TRBV7-3
D: TRBD1
DNA: TGTGCCAGCAGCTTCGGTGTGGTAGGGGGCGTCACCGGGGAGCTGTTTTTT
CDR3: CASSFGVVGGVTGELFF

length: 13
J: TRBJ1-1
size: .
V: TRBV12-3/TRBV12-4
D: .
DNA: TGTGCCAGCAGATCACAGGGTGACGGTGAAGCTTTCTTT
CDR3: CASRSQGDGEAFF

length: 12
J: TRBJ1-2
size: many
V: TRBV28
D: .
DNA: TGTGCCAGCAGTTACCCAGGGTATGGCTACACCTTC
CDR3: CASSYPGYGYTF

length: 14
J: TRBJ2-1
size: few
V: TRBV5-1
D: .
DNA: TGCGCCAGCAGCTTGAAGGGGGCCTACAATGAGCAGTTCTTC
CDR3: CASSLKGAYNEQFF

length: 17
J: TRBJ1-5
size: few
V: TRBV7-8
D: TRBD1
DNA: TGTGCCAGCAGCTTAAGGGACAGGGCATCACGCAATCAGCCCCAGCATTTT
CDR3: CASSLRDRASRNQPQHF

length: 12
J: TRBJ1-3
size: .
V: TRBV20-1
D: TRBD1
DNA: TGCAGTGCTGGGAGACAGGGGGACACCATATATTTT
CDR3: CSAGRQGDTIYF

length: 16
J: TRBJ1-6
size: few
V: TRBV28
D: .
DNA: TGTGCCAGCAGCCGGTCGTTTGGCAGCATTAATTCACCCCTCCACTTT
CDR3: CASSRSFGSINSPLHF

length: 13
J: TRBJ2-7
size: .
V: TRBV7-2
D: .
DNA: TGTGCCAGCAGCTTATCGACAGGCTACGAGCAGTACTTC
CDR3: CASSLSTGYEQYF

length: 14
J: TRBJ2-3
size: few
V: TRBV2
D: .
DNA: TGTGCCAGCGGCAGTTCGAGGGGCACAGATACGCAGTATTTT
CDR3: CASGSSRGTDTQYF

length: 14
J: TRBJ2-7
size: few
V: TRBV4-3
D: .
DNA: TGCGCCAGCAGCCAAGACGGGTCCTCCTACGAGCAGTACTTC
CDR3: CASSQDGSSYEQYF

length: 17
J: TRBJ1-1
size: few
V: TRBV21-1
D: .
DNA: TGTGCCAGCAGCCCCCACAGATACATGAATATGAACACTGAAGCTTTCTTT
CDR3: CASSPHRYMNMNTEAFF

length: 14
J: TRBJ2-7
size: .
V: TRBV9
D: TRBD1
DNA: TGTGCCAGCAGCCCGCCGACAGGGGTGTACGAGCAGTACTTC
CDR3: CASSPPTGVYEQYF

length: 17
J: TRBJ1-1
size: .
V: TRBV4-3
D: .
DNA: TGCGCCAGCAGCCACGCAGACCCTTTGGGACCTAACACTGAAGCTTTCTTT
CDR3: CASSHADPLGPNTEAFF

length: 16
J: TRBJ1-1
size: .
V: TRBV7-9
D: .
DNA: TGTGCCAGCAGCTTAACTCGGGACCGGGGGTCCACTGAAGCTTTCTTT
CDR3: CASSLTRDRGSTEAFF

length: 13
J: TRBJ2-5
size: many
V: TRBV19
D: .
DNA: TGTGCCAGTAGTATCCGGGCAGAAGAGACCCAGTACTTC
CDR3: CASSIRAEETQYF

length: 16
J: TRBJ2-5
size: .
V: TRBV28
D: TRBD1
DNA: TGTGACAGCAGTCTACAGGGACAGTTAAGGATGAAGACCCAGTACTTC
CDR3: CDSSLQGQLRMKTQYF

length: 14
J: TRBJ1-2
size: .
V: TRBV5-5
D: TRBD1
DNA: TGTGCCAGCAGCCTGCGGGACAGGCACTATGGCTACACCTTC
CDR3: CASSLRDRHYGYTF

length: 14
J: TRBJ2-7
size: few
V: TRBV28
D: TRBD1
DNA: TGTGCCAGCAGCTCGGGACAGGGCAGCTACGAGCAGTACTTC
CDR3: CASSSGQGSYEQYF

length: 12
J: TRBJ1-2
size: few
V: TRBV7-2
D: .
DNA: TGTGCCAGCAGCCTGACAGTCTATGGCTACACCTTC
CDR3: CASSLTVYGYTF

length: 16
J: TRBJ2-1
size: .
V: TRBV6-1
D: TRBD1
DNA: TGTGCCAGCAGTCTATCCGGGACAGGGGGCCTCTGGGAGCAGTTCTTC
CDR3: CASSLSGTGGLWEQFF

length: 17
J: TRBJ1-2
size: few
V: TRBV5-6
D: .
DNA: TGTGCCAGCAGCTTGGAGGAGGGGCCCAGGGAAAACTATGGCTACACCTTC
CDR3: CASSLEEGPRENYGYTF

length: 13
J: TRBJ1-1
size: many
V: TRBV11-2
D: .
DNA: TGTGCCAGCAGCTTAGCTACGAACACTGAAGCTTTCTTT
CDR3: CASSLATNTEAFF

length: 14
J: TRBJ2-7
size: many
V: TRBV20-1
D: .
DNA: TGCAGTGCTAGAGCAATCGGGGGGCAATACGAGCAGTACTTC
CDR3: CSARAIGGQYEQYF

length: 15
J: TRBJ2-5
size: many
V: TRBV7-9
D: .
DNA: TGTGCCAGCAGCTTAATGGGTGGGGTCCAAGAGACCCAGTACTTC
CDR3: CASSLMGGVQETQYF

length: 17
J: TRBJ2-1
size: many
V: TRBV29-1
D: TRBD2
DNA: TGCAGCGTTGAAGCCAGCGGGGGGGCTTCCGCCTACAATGAGCAGTTCTTC
CDR3: CSVEASGGASAYNEQFF

length: 15
J: TRBJ1-2
size: many
V: TRBV5-4
D: .
DNA: TGTGCCAGCAGCTTGAAAATCCCGGCGGACTATGGCTACACCTTC
CDR3: CASSLKIPADYGYTF

length: 17
J: TRBJ2-3
size: .
V: TRBV28
D: .
DNA: TGTGCCAGCAGTGAACGGTCCAGGACTCTCCTCACAGATACGCAGTATTTT
CDR3: CASSERSRTLLTDTQYF

length: 14
J: TRBJ1-2
size: few
V: TRBV12-3/TRBV12-4
D: TRBD1
DNA: TGTGCCAGCATATACAGGGGGCTCCCCGATGGCTACACCTTC
CDR3: CASIYRGLPDGYTF

length: 16
J: TRBJ2-7
size: .
V: TRBV6-2/TRBV6-3
D: .
DNA: TGTGCCAGCAGTTACTCGAGTTCGCCAGGTCGTAAAGAGCAGTACTTC
CDR3: CASSYSSSPGRKEQYF

length: 17
J: TRBJ1-2
size: few
V: TRBV28
D: TRBD1
DNA: TGTGCCAGCAGTTCGACAGGGGGCGGATTGGCTAACTATGGCTACACCTTC
CDR3: CASSSTGGGLANYGYTF

length: 15
J: TRBJ2-2
size: many
V: TRBV7-3
D: TRBD1
DNA: TGTGCCAGCAGCTCCCGGGACAGGGACACCGGGGAGCTGTTTTTT
CDR3: CASSSRDRDTGELFF

length: 13
J: TRBJ1-1
size: few
V: TRBV4-3
D: .
DNA: TGCGCCAGCAGCCAAGGAGCAGGTTCGGTCGCTTTCTTT
CDR3: CASSQGAGSVAFF

length: 13
J: TRBJ2-7
size: few
V: TRBV7-8
D: .
DNA: TGTGCCAGCAGCTTAGCCGGGGCTTGGGAGCAGTACTTC
CDR3: CASSLAGAWEQYF